These 16 T cell receptor beta chains originate from one sample sequenced in a study of cytotoxic CD8 clonotypes in ibrutinib-treated CLL. Clones were sequenced by immunoSEQ multiplex PCR, and TCRdb holds only the in-frame ones, with some missing. The profile covers some 170,000 clones, with approximately 91% appearing a single time and about 3% taken by the ten largest. This specimen consisted of PBMCs, obtained at disease progression, from a patient treated with ibrutinib. These receptors were obtained from a human donor with chronic lymphocytic leukemia.

In this sample, this clone turned up a few times. The V and J genes are TRBV7-6 and TRBJ2-7; weak D call: TRBD2 (5 bases). Germline CDR1 reads SGHVS; CDR2 reads FNYEAQ. The CDR3 totals 15 residues. Trimming cost V 7 bases and J 2 bases, with 18 bases left between them. The CDR3, as DNA: TGTGCCAGCACCGATGGGTATCGGGGAACCTACGAGCAGTACTTC. It is translated as CASTDGYRGTYEQYF.

This chain connects TRBV6-6 to TRBJ1-3, with D perhaps TRBD1 (6 bases). V lost 0 bases and J 4 bases, leaving 10 bases between the germline ends. CDR1 and CDR2 (germline): MNHNY, SVGAGI (reference sequence). The CDR3 spans 15 residues. In DNA, the CDR3 is TGTGCCAGCAGTTACTCGAGGACAGCAGGAAACACCATATATTTT. Residues: CASSYSRTAGNTIYF.

This chain links TRBV5-1 with TRBJ2-1; D gene uncertain. Germline CDR1 and CDR2: SGHRS and YFSETQ. This CDR3 contains 14 residues. V was cut by 2 bases and J by 8 bases, with 14 bases left in between. For the CDR3, the DNA is TGCGCCAGCAGCTTTAGCAGTGCCTCGGATGAGCAGTTCTTC. Translated: CASSFSSASDEQFF.

The rearrangement links TRBV5-1 to TRBJ2-1; 9 bases map to TRBD1. The J segment lost 5 bases and the V segment lost 1 base, leaving 7 bases of the junction unmatched. Per germline, CDR1 SGHRS and CDR2 YFSETQ. The CDR3 loop spans 16 amino acids. Here the CDR3 reads CASSLSPGQGDNEQFF. The CDR3 DNA reads as TGCGCCAGCAGCTTGTCCCCGGGACAGGGTGACAATGAGCAGTTCTTC.

V usage is TRBV7-2 and J usage is TRBJ2-7, with D perhaps matching TRBD1 (6 bases). This CDR3 region has 15 residues. V dropped 5 bases and J dropped 3 bases, with 17 bases sitting between them. Germline assignment: CDR1 SGHTA and CDR2 FQGNSA. This chain's CDR3 is CASSPPGQGIYEQYF. Written as DNA, the CDR3 is TGTGCCAGCAGCCCCCCCGGCCAGGGGATCTACGAGCAGTACTTC.

This sequence joins TRBV5-6 and TRBJ1-5; tentative D call: TRBD1 (5 bases). The CDR3 is made up of 16 amino acids. The V end was cut by 0 bases, the J end by 4 bases, with 14 bases between. Looked up from germline, CDR1 is SGHDT and CDR2 is YYEEEE. The CDR3 spells CASSLASITGNQPQHF. DNA for the CDR3: TGTGCCAGCAGCTTGGCTTCTATCACAGGAAATCAGCCCCAGCATTTT.

The V call is TRBV25-1, the J call TRBJ2-1, with D unresolved. Trimming removed 1 base at V and 9 bases at J, with 19 bases between. This CDR3 has 16 amino acids. Germline CDR1 and CDR2: MGHDK and SYGVNS. In nucleotides, the CDR3 is TGTGCCAGCAGTGAATTTCCGCGTTCCCTTGCTGGTGAGCAGTTCTTC. Its protein is CASSEFPRSLAGEQFF.

This clone was counted once. This rearrangement joins TRBV9 to TRBJ2-1; D gene uncertain. CDR3 length: 15 amino acids. V was cut by 1 base and J by 0 bases, with 8 bases left in between. Per germline, CDR1 SGDLS and CDR2 YYNGEE. The CDR3 loop reads CASSVTGSSYNEQFF. The CDR3 DNA reads TGTGCCAGCAGCGTAACGGGCAGCTCCTACAATGAGCAGTTCTTC.

This clone has just one count. The chain recombines TRBV10-2 with TRBJ2-1; 11 bases are shared with TRBD2. The germline gives CDR1 WSHSY, CDR2 SAAADI. The CDR3 is 13 amino acids. Losses at the gene ends were 6 bases for V and 12 bases for J; bases not matched to a gene: 7. The DNA of the CDR3 is TGCGCCAGCAGGGGGACTAGCGGTAGTGTGCAGTTCTTC. Amino acid sequence: CASRGTSGSVQFF.

The chain uses TRBV6-1 and TRBJ1-1; a weak D match, TRBD1 (5 bases). The germline V gene encodes CDR1 MNHNS and CDR2 SASEGT. The CDR3 contains 15 residues. V was clipped by 5 bases and J by 0 bases, with 13 bases between them. Written as DNA, the CDR3 is TGTGCCAGCAGTCCCAGGGACCACTTGAACACTGAAGCTTTCTTT. Translation: CASSPRDHLNTEAFF.

The chain uses TRBV5-4 and TRBJ2-3; 14 bases are shared with TRBD2. Trimming at V came to 4 bases and at J to 4 bases, leaving 11 bases not matched to a gene. The CDR3 covers 18 residues. The germline gives CDR1 SGHNT, CDR2 YYREEE (reference sequence). The chain's CDR3 is CASSPGLAGGGVPDTQYF. The DNA for the CDR3 is TGTGCCAGCAGCCCCGGACTAGCGGGAGGAGGTGTCCCAGATACGCAGTATTTT.

The J gene is TRBJ1-2, the V gene TRBV7-9, with a tentative D call TRBD1 (5 bases). The germline V gene encodes CDR1 SEHNR and CDR2 FQNEAQ (reference sequence). The CDR3 runs 15 residues. V was pared by 0 bases and J by 2 bases, with 10 bases between. The CDR3 spells CASSLAWAGNYGYTF. CDR3 nucleotide sequence: TGTGCCAGCAGCTTAGCTTGGGCAGGGAACTATGGCTACACCTTC.

This chain uses TRBV9 with TRBJ1-5; D is uncertain. The germline V and J ends were trimmed by 4 bases and 5 bases, with 13 bases remaining between them. This CDR3 contains 14 residues. Germline V lookup: CDR1 SGDLS, CDR2 YYNGEE. DNA of the CDR3: TGTGCCAGCAGCCCAACTTACGGGGATCAGCCCCAGCATTTT. Translation gives CASSPTYGDQPQHF.

This chain connects TRBV6-5 to TRBJ2-7; 8 bases align to TRBD2. Germline-derived CDR1 and CDR2 are MNHEY and SVGAGI. V lost 4 bases and J lost 7; bases outside the gene matches: 12. The CDR3 is made up of 15 amino acids. CDR3 nucleotide sequence: TGTGCCAGCAGTTTGGGGTTAGCGGGACCCATGGAGCAGTACTTC. Translation: CASSLGLAGPMEQYF.

V gene TRBV27 combines with J gene TRBJ2-7, with 8 bases fitting TRBD1. The germline gives CDR1 MNHEY, CDR2 SMNVEV (reference sequence). The CDR3 spans 13 residues. V was pared by 5 bases and J by 3 bases, with 3 bases of the junction left unmatched. CDR3 coding DNA: TGTGCCAGCAGTACAGGGGGTTTCTACGAGCAGTACTTC. Protein sequence: CASSTGGFYEQYF.

The chain couples TRBV9 to TRBJ2-5; TRBD1 might be the D (6 bases). The CDR3 is made up of 15 amino acids. CDR1 is SGDLS and CDR2 is YYNGEE in the germline V gene. With 0 bases removed from V and 8 bases from J, the gap between germline ends came to 17 bases. The CDR3 coding sequence is TGTGCCAGCAGCGTAGAGCAGGGGTCGTCAGGAACCCAGTACTTC. Protein sequence: CASSVEQGSSGTQYF.